The entry that follows covers one T cell receptor beta chain sequence. What it binds is unknown. Each cDNA molecule carried a unique molecular identifier. TCRdb itself ran the 5' RACE reads through MiXCR, one entry per CDR3 protein. The profile shows fewer than 70,000 distinct CDR3 sequences, roughly an eighth of them singletons. This record belongs to a study of early T cells in non-severe SARS-CoV-2 infection. Turning to the study itself: From unsorted whole blood, bulk RNA was sequenced, and the chains remained unpaired.

Notes on the study in general: VDJdb-based annotation leaned toward anti-spike CD8 responses and missed private and CD4 specificities.

This receptor was taken from an adult who was a healthcare worker with PCR-confirmed SARS-CoV-2 infection or an uninfected control (not recorded which). The sequenced sample was whole blood.

CDR3 sequence reads: CASSSRQVVYEQYF. In DNA, the CDR3 is TGTGCCAGCAGCTCAAGACAGGTTGTTTACGAGCAGTACTTC. This chain links TRBV13 with TRBJ2-7, with D possibly being TRBD1 (6 bases). This CDR3 has 14 residues. In germline, CDR1 is PRHDT, CDR2 FYEKMQ (reference sequence). Trimming took off 4 bases at V and 4 bases at J, with 14 bases between the two ends.